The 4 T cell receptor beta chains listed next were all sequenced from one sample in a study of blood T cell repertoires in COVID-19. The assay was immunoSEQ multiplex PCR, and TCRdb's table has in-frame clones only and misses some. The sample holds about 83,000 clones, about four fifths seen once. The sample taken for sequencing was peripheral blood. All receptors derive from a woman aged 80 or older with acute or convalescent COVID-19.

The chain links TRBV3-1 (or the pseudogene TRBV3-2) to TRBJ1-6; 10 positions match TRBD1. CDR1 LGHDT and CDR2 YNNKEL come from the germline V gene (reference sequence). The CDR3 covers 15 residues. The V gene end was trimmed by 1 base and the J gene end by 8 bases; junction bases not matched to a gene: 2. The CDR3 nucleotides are TGTGCCAGCAGCCAAGGGACAGGGGGTCATTCACCCCTCCACTTT. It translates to CASSQGTGGHSPLHF.

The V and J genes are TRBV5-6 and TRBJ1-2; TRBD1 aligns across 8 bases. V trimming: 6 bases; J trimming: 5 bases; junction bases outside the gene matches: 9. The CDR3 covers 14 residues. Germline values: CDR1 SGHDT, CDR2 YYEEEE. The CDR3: CASKAQTGEYGYTF. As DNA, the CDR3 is TGTGCCAGCAAAGCCCAGACAGGGGAGTATGGCTACACCTTC.

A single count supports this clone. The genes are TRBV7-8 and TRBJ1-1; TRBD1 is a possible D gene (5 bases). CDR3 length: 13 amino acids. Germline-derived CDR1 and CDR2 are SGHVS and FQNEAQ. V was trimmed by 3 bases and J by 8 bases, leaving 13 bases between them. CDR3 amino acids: CASSLGLDIEAFF. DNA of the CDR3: TGTGCCAGCAGCTTGGGGTTGGACATCGAAGCTTTCTTT. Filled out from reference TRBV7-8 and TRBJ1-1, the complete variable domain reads GAGVSQSPRYKVAKRGQDVALRCDPISGHVSLFWYQQALGQGPEFLTYFQNEAQLDKSGLPSDRFFAERPEGSVSTLKIQRTQQEDSAVYLCASSLGLDIEAFFGQGTRLTVV.

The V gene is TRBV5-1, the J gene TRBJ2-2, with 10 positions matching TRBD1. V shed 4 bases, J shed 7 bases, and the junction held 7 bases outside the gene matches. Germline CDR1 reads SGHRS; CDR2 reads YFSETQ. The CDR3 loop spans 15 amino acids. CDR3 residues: CASSGGQGSHGELFF. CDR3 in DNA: TGCGCCAGCAGCGGGGGACAGGGGAGTCACGGGGAGCTGTTTTTT.